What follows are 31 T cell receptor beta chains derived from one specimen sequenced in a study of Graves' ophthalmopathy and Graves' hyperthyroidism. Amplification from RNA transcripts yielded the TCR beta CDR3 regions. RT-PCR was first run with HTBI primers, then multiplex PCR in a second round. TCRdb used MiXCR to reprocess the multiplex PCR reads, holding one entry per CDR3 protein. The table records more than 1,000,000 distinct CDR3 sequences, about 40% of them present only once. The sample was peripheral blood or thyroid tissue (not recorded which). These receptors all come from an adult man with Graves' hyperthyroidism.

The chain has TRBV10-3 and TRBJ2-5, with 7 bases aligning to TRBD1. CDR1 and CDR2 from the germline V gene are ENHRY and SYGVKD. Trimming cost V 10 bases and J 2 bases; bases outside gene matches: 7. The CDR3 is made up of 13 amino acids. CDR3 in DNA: TGTGCCAGTGGGACAGATGCACAAGAGACCCAGTACTTC. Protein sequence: CASGTDAQETQYF.

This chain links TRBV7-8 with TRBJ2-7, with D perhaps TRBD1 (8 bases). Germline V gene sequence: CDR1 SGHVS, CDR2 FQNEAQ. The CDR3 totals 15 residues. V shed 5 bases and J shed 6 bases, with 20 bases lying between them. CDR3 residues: CASSTRTGTTSEQYF. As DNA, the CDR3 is TGTGCCAGCAGCACAAGGACAGGGACTACGAGCGAGCAGTACTTC.

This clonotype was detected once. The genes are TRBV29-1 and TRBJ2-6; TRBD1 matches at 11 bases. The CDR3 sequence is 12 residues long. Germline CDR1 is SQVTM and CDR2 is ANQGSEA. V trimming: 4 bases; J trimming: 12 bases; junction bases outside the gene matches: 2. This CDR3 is CSVVGTGGVLTF. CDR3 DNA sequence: TGCAGCGTTGTCGGGACAGGGGGCGTCCTGACTTTC. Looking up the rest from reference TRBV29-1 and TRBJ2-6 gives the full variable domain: SAVISQKPSRDICQRGTSLTIQCQVDSQVTMMFWYRQQPGQSLTLIATANQGSEATYESGFVIDKFPISRPNLTFSTLTVSNMSPEDSSIYLCSVVGTGGVLTFGAGSRLTVL.

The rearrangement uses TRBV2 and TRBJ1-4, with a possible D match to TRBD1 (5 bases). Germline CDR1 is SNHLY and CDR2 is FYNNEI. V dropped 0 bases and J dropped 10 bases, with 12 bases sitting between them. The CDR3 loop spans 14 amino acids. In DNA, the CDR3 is TGTGCCAGCAGTGAAGCGAGGACATTGGGAAAACTGTTTTTT. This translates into CASSEARTLGKLFF.

CDR3 nucleotides: TGCAGTGCTAGATCTAAACCTGCCCAGGGACAGGGGATCTACGAGCAGTACTTC. Protein: CSARSKPAQGQGIYEQYF. The chain has TRBV20-1 and TRBJ2-5; 10 nucleotides align to TRBD1. Near its end, the DNA agrees better with TRBJ2-7, so the J call may be wrong. Germline values: CDR1 DFQATT, CDR2 SNEGSKA (reference sequence). The CDR3 covers 18 residues.

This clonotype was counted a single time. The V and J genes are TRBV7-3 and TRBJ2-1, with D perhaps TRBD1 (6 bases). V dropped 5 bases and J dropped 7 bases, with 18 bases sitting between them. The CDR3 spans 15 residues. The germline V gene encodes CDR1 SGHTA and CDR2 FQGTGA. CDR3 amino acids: CASSLGGRVENEQFF. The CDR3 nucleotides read TGTGCCAGCAGCCTAGGGGGACGGGTAGAGAATGAGCAGTTCTTC.

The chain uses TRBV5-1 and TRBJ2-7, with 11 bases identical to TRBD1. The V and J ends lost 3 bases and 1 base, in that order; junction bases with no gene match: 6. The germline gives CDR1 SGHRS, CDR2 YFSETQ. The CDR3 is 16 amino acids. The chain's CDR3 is CASSYGQGAASYEQYF. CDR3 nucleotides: TGCGCCAGCAGCTACGGACAGGGGGCGGCATCCTACGAGCAGTACTTC.

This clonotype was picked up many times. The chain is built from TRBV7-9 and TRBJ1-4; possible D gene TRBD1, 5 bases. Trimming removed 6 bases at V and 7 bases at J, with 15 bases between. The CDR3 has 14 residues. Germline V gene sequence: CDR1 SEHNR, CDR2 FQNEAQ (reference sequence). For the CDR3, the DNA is TGTGCCAGCAGAACCGAGGGGTCCGGTGAAAAACTGTTTTTT. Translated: CASRTEGSGEKLFF.

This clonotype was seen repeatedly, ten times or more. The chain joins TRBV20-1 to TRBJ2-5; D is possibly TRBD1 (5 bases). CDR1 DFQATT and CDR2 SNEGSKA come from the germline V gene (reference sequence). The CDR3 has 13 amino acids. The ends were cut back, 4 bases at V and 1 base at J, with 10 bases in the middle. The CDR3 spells CSATRQSQETQYF. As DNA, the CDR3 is TGCAGTGCTACCCGACAGTCCCAAGAGACCCAGTACTTC.

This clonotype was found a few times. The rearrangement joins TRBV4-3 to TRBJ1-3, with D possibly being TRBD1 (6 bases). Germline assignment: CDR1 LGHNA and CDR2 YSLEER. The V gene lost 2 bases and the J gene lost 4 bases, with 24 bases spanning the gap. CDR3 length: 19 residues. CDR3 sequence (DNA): TGCGCCAGCAGCCAAACGGACTGGGACATAGCTCGCCTCGGAAACACCATATATTTT. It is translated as CASSQTDWDIARLGNTIYF.

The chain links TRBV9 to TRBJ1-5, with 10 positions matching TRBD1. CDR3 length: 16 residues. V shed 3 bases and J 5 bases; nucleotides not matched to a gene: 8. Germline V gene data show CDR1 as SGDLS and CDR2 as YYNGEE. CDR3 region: CASSASPGQGHQPQHF. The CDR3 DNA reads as TGTGCCAGCAGCGCCTCCCCGGGACAGGGGCATCAGCCCCAGCATTTT.

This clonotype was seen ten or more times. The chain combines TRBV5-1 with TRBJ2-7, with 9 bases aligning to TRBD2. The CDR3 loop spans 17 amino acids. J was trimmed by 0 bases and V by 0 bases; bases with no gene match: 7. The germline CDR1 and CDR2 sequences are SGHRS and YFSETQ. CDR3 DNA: TGCGCCAGCAGCTTGGCACGGCTTAGCGGGAGCTCCTACGAGCAGTACTTC. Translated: CASSLARLSGSSYEQYF.

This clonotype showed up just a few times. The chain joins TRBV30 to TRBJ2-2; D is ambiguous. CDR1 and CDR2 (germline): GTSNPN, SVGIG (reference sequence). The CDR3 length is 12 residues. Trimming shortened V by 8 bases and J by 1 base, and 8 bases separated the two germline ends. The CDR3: CARKRNTGELFF. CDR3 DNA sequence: TGTGCCCGCAAAAGGAACACCGGGGAGCTGTTTTTT. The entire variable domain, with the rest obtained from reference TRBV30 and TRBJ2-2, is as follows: SQTIHQWPATLVQPVGSPLSLECTVEGTSNPNLYWYRQAAGRGLQLLFYSVGIGQISSEVPQNLSASRPQDRQFILSSKKLLLSDSGFYLCARKRNTGELFFGEGSRLTVL.

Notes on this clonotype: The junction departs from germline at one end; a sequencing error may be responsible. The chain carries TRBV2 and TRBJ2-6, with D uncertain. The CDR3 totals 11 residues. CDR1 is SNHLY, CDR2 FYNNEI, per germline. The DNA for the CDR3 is TGTGCCAGCAGTGAATTGAGTCCTGAAGCTTTC. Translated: CASSELSPEAF.

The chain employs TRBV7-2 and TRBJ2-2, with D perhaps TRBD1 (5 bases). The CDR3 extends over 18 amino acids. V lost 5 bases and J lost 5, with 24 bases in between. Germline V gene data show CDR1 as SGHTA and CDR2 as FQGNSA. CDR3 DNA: TGTGCCAGCAGCCAACACTCTCTTACAGGACACTCTACCGGGGAGCTGTTTTTT. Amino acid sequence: CASSQHSLTGHSTGELFF. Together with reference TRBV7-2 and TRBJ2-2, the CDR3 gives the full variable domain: GAGVSQSPSNKVTEKGKDVELRCDPISGHTALYWYRQSLGQGLEFLIYFQGNSAPDKSGLPSDRFSAERTGGSVSTLTIQRTQQEDSAVYLCASSQHSLTGHSTGELFFGEGSRLTVL.

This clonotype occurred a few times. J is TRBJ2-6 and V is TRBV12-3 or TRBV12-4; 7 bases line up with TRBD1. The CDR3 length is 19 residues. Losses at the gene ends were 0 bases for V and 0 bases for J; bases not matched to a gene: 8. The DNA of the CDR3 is TGTGCCAGCAGTTTAGCGCCAGGACAGGACGTCTCTGGGGCCAACGTCCTGACTTTC. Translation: CASSLAPGQDVSGANVLTF.

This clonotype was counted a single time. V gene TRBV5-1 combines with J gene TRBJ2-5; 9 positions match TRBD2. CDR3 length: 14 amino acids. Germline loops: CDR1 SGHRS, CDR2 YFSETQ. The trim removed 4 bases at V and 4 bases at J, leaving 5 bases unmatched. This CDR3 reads CASSPAGGPETQYF. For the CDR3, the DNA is TGCGCCAGCAGCCCTGCGGGGGGGCCAGAGACCCAGTACTTC.

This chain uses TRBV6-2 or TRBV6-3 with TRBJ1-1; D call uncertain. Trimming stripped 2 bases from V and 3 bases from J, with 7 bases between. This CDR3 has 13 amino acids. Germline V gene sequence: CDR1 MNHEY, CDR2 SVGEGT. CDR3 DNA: TGTGCCAGCAGTTACGCTCTGGACACTGAAGCTTTCTTT. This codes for CASSYALDTEAFF.

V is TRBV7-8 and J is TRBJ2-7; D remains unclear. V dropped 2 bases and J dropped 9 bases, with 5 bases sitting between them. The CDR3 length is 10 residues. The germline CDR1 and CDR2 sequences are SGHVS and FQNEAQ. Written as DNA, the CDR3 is TGTGCCAGCAGCTTATCCAGGCAGTACTTC. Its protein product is CASSLSRQYF.

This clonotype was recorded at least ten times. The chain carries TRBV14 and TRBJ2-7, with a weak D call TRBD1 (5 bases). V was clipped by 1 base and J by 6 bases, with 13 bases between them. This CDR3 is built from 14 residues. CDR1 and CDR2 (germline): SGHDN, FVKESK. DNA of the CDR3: TGTGCCAGCAGCCAAGTAGGGGTTTGGGCCGAGCAGTACTTC. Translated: CASSQVGVWAEQYF.

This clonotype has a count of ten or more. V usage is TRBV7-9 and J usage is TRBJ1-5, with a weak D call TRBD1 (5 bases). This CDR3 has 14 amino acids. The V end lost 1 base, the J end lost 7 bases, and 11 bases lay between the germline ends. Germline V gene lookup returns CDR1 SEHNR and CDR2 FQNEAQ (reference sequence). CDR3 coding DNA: TGTGCCAGCAGCTTAGGGGACGTGGGGCAGCCCCAGCATTTT. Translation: CASSLGDVGQPQHF.

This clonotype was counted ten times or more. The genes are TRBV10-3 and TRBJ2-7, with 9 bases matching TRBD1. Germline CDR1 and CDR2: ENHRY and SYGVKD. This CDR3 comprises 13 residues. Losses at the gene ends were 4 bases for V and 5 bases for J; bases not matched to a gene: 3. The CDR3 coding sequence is TGTGCCATCAGTGCGGGACAGGGAGACGAGCAGTACTTC. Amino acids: CAISAGQGDEQYF.

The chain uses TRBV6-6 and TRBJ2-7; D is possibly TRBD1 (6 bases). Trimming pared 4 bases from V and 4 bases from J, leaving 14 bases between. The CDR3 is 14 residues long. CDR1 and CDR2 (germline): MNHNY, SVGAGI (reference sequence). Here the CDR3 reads CASSSADRYYEQYF. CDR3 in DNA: TGTGCCAGCAGTTCCGCGGACAGATATTACGAGCAGTACTTC.

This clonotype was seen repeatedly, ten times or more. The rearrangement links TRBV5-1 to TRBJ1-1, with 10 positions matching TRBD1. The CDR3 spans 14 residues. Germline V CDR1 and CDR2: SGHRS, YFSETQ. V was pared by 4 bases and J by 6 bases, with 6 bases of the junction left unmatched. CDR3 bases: TGCGCCAGCAGCCCACGGGACAGGGGAGCTGAAGCTTTCTTT. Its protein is CASSPRDRGAEAFF.

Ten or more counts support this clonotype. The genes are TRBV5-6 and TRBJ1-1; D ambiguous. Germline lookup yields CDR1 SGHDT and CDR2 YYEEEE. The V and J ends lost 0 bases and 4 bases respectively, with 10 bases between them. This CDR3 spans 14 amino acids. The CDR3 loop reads CASSLDPGSTEAFF. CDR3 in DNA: TGTGCCAGCAGCTTGGACCCTGGGAGCACTGAAGCTTTCTTT.

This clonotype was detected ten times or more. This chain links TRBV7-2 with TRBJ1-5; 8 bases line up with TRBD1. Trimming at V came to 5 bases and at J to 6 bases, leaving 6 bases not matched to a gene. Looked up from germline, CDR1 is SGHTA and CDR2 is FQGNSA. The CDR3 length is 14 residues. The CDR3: CASSLQGASQPQHF. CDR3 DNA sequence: TGTGCCAGCAGCCTCCAGGGGGCTAGTCAGCCCCAGCATTTT.

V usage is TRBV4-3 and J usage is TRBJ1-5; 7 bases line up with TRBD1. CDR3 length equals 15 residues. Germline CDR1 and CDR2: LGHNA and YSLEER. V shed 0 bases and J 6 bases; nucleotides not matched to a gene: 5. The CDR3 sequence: CASSQDSQGGQPQHF. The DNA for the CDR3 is TGCGCCAGCAGCCAAGATTCCCAGGGGGGTCAGCCCCAGCATTTT.

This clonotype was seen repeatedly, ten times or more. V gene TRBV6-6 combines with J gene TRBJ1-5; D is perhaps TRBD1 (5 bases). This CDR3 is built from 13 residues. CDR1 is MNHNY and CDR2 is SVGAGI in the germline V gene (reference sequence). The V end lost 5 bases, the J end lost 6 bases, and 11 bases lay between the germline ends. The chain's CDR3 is CASSAGLGQPQHF. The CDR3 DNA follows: TGTGCCAGCAGTGCAGGGTTAGGTCAGCCCCAGCATTTT.

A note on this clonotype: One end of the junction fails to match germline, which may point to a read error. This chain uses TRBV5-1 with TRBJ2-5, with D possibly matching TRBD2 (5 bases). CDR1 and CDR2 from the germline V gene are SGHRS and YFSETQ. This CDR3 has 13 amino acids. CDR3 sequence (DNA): TGCGCCAGCAGCTTGTCCGGGAAAGAGACCCCGTACTTC. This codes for CASSLSGKETPYF. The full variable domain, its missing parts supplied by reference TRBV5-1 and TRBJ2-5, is KAGVTQTPRYLIKTRGQQVTLSCSPISGHRSVSWYQQTPGQGLQFLFEYFSETQRNKGNFPGRFSGRQFSNSRSEMNVSTLELGDSALYLCASSLSGKETPYFGPGTRLLVL.

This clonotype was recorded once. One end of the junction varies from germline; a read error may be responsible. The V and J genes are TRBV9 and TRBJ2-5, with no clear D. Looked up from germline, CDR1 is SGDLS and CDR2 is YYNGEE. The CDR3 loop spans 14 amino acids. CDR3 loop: CTSSVAPRFETQYF. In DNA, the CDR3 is TGTACCAGCAGCGTAGCCCCTAGGTTTGAGACCCAGTACTTC.

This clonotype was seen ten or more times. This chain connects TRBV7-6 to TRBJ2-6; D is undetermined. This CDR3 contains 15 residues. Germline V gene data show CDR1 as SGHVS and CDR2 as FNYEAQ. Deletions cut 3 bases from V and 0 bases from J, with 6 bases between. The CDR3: CASSFDDSGANVLTF. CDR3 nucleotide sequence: TGTGCCAGCAGCTTCGACGACTCTGGGGCCAACGTCCTGACTTTC.